This entry lists 4 T cell receptor beta chains sequenced from one sample in a study of blood T cell repertoires in COVID-19. The assay was immunoSEQ multiplex PCR, and TCRdb's table has in-frame clones only and misses some. The sample yields 150,000 or so clones, about four fifths seen once. The sample comprised peripheral blood. These receptors came from a man in his 60s with acute or convalescent COVID-19.

The V and J genes are TRBV9 and TRBJ2-1; 8 nucleotides line up with TRBD2. This CDR3 comprises 17 residues. The ends lost 4 bases at V and 2 bases at J; junction bases unmatched: 11. The germline V gene has CDR1 SGDLS and CDR2 YYNGEE. The CDR3 protein is CASSPRGSGIPYNEQFF. The CDR3 DNA sequence: TGTGCCAGCAGCCCCCGGGGTAGCGGGATCCCCTACAATGAGCAGTTCTTC.

The chain links TRBV7-3 to TRBJ2-5; TRBD2 is a possible D gene (6 bases). This CDR3 has 13 residues. Trimming took 3 bases from V and 5 from J, leaving 10 bases between them. The germline V gene encodes CDR1 SGHTA and CDR2 FQGTGA. This chain's CDR3 is CASSFGSGETQYF. The CDR3 DNA reads as TGTGCCAGCAGCTTCGGGAGCGGGGAGACCCAGTACTTC.

The gene calls are TRBV4-3 and TRBJ1-2, with D perhaps matching TRBD1 (5 bases). V was trimmed by 3 bases and J by 5 bases, leaving 19 bases between them. Germline assignment: CDR1 LGHNA and CDR2 YSLEER. The CDR3 is 16 amino acids. In DNA, the CDR3 is TGCGCCAGCAGCCAGGGCGGGGGAAGCGGTCGGTATGGCTACACCTTC. Protein sequence: CASSQGGGSGRYGYTF.

The chain employs TRBV5-6 and TRBJ1-1, with D perhaps matching TRBD1 (5 bases). Germline CDR1 reads SGHDT; CDR2 reads YYEEEE. The CDR3 covers 13 residues. Trimming stripped 1 base from V and 10 bases from J, with 14 bases between. The CDR3 DNA follows: TGTGCCAGCAGCTTGACTACGGGGGTAGTAGCTTTCTTT. Translating gives CASSLTTGVVAFF. Full variable domain (rest looked up from reference TRBV5-6 and TRBJ1-1): DAGVTQSPTHLIKTRGQQVTLRCSPKSGHDTVSWYQQALGQGPQFIFQYYEEEERQRGNFPDRFSGHQFPNYSSELNVNALLLGDSALYLCASSLTTGVVAFFGQGTRLTVV.